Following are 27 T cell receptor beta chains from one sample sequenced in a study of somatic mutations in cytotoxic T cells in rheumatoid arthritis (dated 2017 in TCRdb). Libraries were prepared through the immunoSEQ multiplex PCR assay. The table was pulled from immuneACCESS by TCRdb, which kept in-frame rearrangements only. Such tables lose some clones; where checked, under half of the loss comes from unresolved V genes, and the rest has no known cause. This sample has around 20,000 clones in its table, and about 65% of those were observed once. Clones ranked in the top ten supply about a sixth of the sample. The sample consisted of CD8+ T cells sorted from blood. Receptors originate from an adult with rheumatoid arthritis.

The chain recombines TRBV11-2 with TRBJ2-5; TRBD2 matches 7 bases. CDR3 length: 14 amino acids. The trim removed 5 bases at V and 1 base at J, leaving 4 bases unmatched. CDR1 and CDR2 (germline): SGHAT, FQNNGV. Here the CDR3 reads CASSPWEGQETQYF. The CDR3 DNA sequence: TGTGCCAGCAGCCCGTGGGAGGGCCAAGAGACCCAGTACTTC.

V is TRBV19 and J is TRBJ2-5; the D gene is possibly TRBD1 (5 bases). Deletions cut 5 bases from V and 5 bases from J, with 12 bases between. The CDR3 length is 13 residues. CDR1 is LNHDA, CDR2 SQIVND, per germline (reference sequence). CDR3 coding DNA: TGTGCCAGTAGTGGGCAGGGTTTGGAGACCCAGTACTTC. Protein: CASSGQGLETQYF.

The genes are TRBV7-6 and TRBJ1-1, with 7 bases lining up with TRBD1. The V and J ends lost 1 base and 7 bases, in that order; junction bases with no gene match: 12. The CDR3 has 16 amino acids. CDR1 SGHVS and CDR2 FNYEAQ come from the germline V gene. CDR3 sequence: CASSLGQGGRAVEAFF. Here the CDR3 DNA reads TGTGCCAGCAGCTTAGGCCAGGGGGGCAGGGCAGTTGAAGCTTTCTTT.

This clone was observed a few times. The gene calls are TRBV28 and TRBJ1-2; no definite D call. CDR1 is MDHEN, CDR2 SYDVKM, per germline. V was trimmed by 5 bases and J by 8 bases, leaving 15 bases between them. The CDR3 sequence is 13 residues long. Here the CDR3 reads CASSPSGSLGYTF. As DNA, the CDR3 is TGTGCCAGCAGTCCCTCGGGGTCCTTAGGCTACACCTTC.

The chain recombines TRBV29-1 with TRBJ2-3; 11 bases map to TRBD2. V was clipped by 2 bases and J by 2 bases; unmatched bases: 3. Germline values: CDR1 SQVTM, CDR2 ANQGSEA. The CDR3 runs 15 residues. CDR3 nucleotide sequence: TGCAGCGTTGAAACTAGCGGGGGCCTCACAGATACGCAGTATTTT. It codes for CSVETSGGLTDTQYF.

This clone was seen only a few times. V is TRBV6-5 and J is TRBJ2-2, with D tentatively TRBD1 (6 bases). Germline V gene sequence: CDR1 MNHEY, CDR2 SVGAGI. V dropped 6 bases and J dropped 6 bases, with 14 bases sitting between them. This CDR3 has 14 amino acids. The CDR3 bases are TGTGCCAGCAGCCCTGACGAGGGGGCCGGGGAGCTGTTTTTT. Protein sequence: CASSPDEGAGELFF.

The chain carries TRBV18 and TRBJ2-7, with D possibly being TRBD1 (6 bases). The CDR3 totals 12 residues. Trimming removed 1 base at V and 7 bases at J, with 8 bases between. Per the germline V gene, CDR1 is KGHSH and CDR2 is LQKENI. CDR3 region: CASSPQGQEQYF. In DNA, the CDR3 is TGTGCCAGCTCACCACAAGGACAGGAGCAGTACTTC.

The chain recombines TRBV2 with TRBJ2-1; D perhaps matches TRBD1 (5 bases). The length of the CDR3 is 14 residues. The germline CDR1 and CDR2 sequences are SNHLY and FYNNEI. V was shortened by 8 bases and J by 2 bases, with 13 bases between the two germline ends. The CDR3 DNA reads TGTGCCAGCGGATACAGGTTACCCTACAATGAGCAGTTCTTC. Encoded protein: CASGYRLPYNEQFF. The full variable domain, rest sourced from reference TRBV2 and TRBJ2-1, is EPEVTQTPSHQVTQMGQEVILRCVPISNHLYFYWYRQILGQKVEFLVSFYNNEISEKSEIFDDQFSVERPDGSNFTLKIRSTKLEDSAMYFCASGYRLPYNEQFFGPGTRLTVL.

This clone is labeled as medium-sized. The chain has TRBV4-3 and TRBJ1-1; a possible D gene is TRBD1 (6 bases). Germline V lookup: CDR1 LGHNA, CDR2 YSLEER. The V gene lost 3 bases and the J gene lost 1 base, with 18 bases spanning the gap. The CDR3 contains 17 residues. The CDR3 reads CASSHEGRGAPNTEAFF. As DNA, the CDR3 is TGCGCCAGCAGCCACGAAGGTCGGGGGGCGCCGAACACTGAAGCTTTCTTT.

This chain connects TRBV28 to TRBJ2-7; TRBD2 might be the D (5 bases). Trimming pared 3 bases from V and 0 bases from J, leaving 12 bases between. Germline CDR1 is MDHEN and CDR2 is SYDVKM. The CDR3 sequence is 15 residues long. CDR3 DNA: TGTGCCAGCAGTTTGATTGAGGGCGACTCCTACGAGCAGTACTTC. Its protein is CASSLIEGDSYEQYF.

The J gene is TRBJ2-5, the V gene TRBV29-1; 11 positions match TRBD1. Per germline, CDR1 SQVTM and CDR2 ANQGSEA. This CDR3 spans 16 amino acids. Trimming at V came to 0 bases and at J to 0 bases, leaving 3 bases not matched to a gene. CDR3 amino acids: CSVEDRDRGYQETQYF. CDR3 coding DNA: TGCAGCGTTGAAGATCGGGACAGGGGGTACCAAGAGACCCAGTACTTC.

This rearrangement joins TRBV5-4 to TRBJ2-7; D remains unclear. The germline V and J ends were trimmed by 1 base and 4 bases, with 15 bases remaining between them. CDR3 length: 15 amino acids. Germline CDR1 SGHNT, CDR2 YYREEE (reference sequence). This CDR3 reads CASSLKGRPSYEQYF. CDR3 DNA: TGTGCCAGCAGCTTGAAAGGCCGTCCTTCATACGAGCAGTACTTC.

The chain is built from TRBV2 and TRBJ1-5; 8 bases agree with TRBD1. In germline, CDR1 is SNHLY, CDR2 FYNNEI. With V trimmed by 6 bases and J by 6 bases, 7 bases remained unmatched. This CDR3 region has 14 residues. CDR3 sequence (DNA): TGTGCCAGCAGCGACACAGGGGGGAGTCAGCCCCAGCATTTT. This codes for CASSDTGGSQPQHF.

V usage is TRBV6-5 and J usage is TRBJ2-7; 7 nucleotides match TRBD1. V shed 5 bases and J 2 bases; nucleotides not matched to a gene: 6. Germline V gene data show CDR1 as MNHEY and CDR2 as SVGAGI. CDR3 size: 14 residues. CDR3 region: CASSPTGTTYEQYF. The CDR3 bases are TGTGCCAGCAGTCCGACAGGGACCACCTACGAGCAGTACTTC.

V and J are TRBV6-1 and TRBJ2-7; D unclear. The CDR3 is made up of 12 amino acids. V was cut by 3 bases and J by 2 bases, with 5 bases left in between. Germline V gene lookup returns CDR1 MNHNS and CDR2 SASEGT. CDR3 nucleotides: TGTGCCAGCAGTGACCAAGCCTACGAGCAGTACTTC. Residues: CASSDQAYEQYF.

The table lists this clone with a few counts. CDR3 sequence reads: CASSIYSKAFF. In DNA form, the CDR3 reads TGTGCCAGTAGTATTTACTCAAAAGCTTTCTTT. The rearrangement links TRBV19 to TRBJ1-1; D is uncertain. CDR1 LNHDA and CDR2 SQIVND come from the germline V gene (reference sequence). This CDR3 comprises 11 residues. V dropped 3 bases and J dropped 9 bases, with 8 bases sitting between them.

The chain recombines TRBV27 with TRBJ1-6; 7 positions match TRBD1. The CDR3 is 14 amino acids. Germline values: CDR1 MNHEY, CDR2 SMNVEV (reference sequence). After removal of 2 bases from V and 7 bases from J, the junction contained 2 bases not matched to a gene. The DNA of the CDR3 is TGTGCCAGCAGTTTAAGACAGGGAAATTCACCCCTCCACTTT. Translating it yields CASSLRQGNSPLHF.

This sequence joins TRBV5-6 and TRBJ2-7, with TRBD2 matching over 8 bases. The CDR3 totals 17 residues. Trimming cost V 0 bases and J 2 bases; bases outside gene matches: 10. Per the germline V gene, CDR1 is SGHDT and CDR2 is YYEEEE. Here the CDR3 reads CASSLEFASGRTYEQYF. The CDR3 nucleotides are TGTGCCAGCAGCTTGGAATTCGCTAGCGGGCGAACCTACGAGCAGTACTTC.

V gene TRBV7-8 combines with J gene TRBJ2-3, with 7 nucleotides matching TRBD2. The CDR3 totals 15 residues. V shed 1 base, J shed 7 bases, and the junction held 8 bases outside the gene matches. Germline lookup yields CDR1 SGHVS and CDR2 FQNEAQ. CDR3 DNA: TGTGCCAGCAGCTTAGTTGTCAGCGGGGAGAATACGCAGTATTTT. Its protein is CASSLVVSGENTQYF.

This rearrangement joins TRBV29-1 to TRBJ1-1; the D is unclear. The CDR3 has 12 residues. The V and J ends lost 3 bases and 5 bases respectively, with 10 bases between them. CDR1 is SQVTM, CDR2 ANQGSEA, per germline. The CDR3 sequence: CSVDWQGTEAFF. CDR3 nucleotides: TGCAGCGTTGATTGGCAAGGGACTGAAGCTTTCTTT.

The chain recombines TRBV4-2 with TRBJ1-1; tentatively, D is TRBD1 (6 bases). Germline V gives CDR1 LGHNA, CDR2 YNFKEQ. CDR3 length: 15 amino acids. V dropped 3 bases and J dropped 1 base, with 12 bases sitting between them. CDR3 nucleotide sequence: TGTGCCAGCAGCCACCCGACAGGTTCGAACACTGAAGCTTTCTTT. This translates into CASSHPTGSNTEAFF.

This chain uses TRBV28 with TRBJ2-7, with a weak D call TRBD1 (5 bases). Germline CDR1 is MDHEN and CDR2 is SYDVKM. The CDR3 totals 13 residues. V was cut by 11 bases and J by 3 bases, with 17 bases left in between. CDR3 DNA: TGTGCCGGAGCGCAGGGTAACCACTACGAGCAGTACTTC. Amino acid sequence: CAGAQGNHYEQYF.

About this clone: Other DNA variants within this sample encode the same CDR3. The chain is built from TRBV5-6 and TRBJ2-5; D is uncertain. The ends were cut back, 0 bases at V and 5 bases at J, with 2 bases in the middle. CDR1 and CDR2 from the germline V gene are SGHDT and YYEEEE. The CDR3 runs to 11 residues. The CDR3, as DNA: TGTGCCAGCAGCTTGGAGGAGACCCAGTACTTC. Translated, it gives CASSLEETQYF. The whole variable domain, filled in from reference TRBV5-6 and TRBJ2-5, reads DAGVTQSPTHLIKTRGQQVTLRCSPKSGHDTVSWYQQALGQGPQFIFQYYEEEERQRGNFPDRFSGHQFPNYSSELNVNALLLGDSALYLCASSLEETQYFGPGTRLLVL.

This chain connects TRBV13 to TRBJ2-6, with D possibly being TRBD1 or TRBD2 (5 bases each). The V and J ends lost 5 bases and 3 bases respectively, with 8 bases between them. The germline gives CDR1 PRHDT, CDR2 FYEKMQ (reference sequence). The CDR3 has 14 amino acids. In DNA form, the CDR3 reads TGTGCCAGCAGCGAGGGGAATGGGGCCAACGTCCTGACTTTC. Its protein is CASSEGNGANVLTF.

Here the CDR3 DNA reads TGCGCCACCGGGGCGGGGGGGCACACTGAAGCTTTCTTT. Residues: CATGAGGHTEAFF. V and J are TRBV10-2 and TRBJ1-1; D may be TRBD1 (6 bases). The V end lost 10 bases, the J end lost 3 bases, and 15 bases lay between the germline ends. CDR3 length: 13 residues. Germline V gene data show CDR1 as WSHSY and CDR2 as SAAADI.

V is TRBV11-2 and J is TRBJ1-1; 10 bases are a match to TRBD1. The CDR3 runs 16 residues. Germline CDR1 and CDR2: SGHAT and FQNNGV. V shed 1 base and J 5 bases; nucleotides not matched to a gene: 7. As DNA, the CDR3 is TGTGCCAGCAGCTTAGTCCCGGGACAGGGGACAACTGAAGCTTTCTTT. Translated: CASSLVPGQGTTEAFF.

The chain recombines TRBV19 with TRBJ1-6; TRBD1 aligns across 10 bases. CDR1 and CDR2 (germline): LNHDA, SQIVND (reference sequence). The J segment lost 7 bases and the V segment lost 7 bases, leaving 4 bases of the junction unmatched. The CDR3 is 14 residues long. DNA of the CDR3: TGTGCCAGTACCCAGGGACAGGGGAATTCACCCCTCCACTTT. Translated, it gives CASTQGQGNSPLHF.